This note documents a single T cell receptor beta chain sequence. The antigen it recognizes is unknown. No base qualities exist here, and no much larger clone lies one base off it. The collaborating institutions used their own protocols to collect whole blood in K2EDTA tubes. For TCRbeta analysis, collaborators shipped samples in one of three forms: frozen whole blood, isolated PBMCs, or DNA extracted from either of those sample types. The CDR3 contains 15 residues, cysteine and phenylalanine counted. The only DNA kept is the CDR3, 45 bases in frame from the first base. V loses 5 bases of germline sequence and J loses 3 bases, and the interval between the two ends is 11 bases. The germline V gene (reference sequence) provides CDR1 SEHNR and CDR2 FQNEAQ. The data were taken from a study of blood T cell repertoires in COVID-19 (dated by TCRdb to 2018 to 2020). In terms of the full investigation: Samples covering the acute and convalescent phases of COVID-19 were provided by collaborators in the United States, Italy and Spain. The prospective study material was composed of cDNA or gDNA derived from T cells, B-cell-depleted T cells, or PBMCs. Subjects who had been exposed to COVID-19, were actively infected with it, or had recovered from it provided the deeply sampled blood TCRbeta repertoires that made up the dataset. The repertoires were made available in a free public database intended to serve as a resource for research on the immune response to SARS-CoV-2. Samples came from the ongoing ImmuneRACE study (first 160 participants) plus 1,254 subjects from 6 global collaborators. Nearly every sample came with metadata listing a de-identified subject ID, COVID-19 status, age in years and sex. HLA class I and class II types, where available, came from metadata supplied by the sample provider rather than from assay-based typing. Results the study describes overall, beyond this receptor: The amount of clinical and demographic metadata varied by source and participant and was provided uncurated.

The immunoSEQ Assay, a bias-controlled multiplex PCR, was used to amplify TCRbeta CDR3 regions from genomic DNA. The study's own analysis went as follows. Within the assay, amplification of reference gene primers was used to estimate how many nucleated cells each sample contained. To quantify the absolute abundance of each unique TCRbeta CDR3 rearrangement, sequence reads were collapsed and filtered. For each sample, productive Simpson clonality was calculated as the square root of Simpson's diversity index across productive rearrangements. TCRdb provides this immuneACCESS table in a form limited to in-frame rearrangements. Some clones are lacking; in checked studies, under half of them reflect an unresolved V gene, and why the rest are absent is not known. D and trimming come from the DNA, and the V and J calls and clone size come from that table. The sample table holds 30,000 to 45,000 clones, of which about nine tenths were seen once. Jointly, the top ten make up 7% to 8.5% of the sample.

The origin of this receptor is a human donor in a cohort sampled during active COVID-19. Input material: peripheral blood. This chain joins TRBV7-9 to TRBJ1-6, and the D gene may be TRBD1, 6 bases matching. The nucleotide sequence is given as TGTGCCAGCAGCCCCGGGACATACTATAATTCACCCCTCCACTTT. This is translated as CASSPGTYYNSPLHF.